Following are 27 T cell receptor beta chains from one sample sequenced in a study of blood T cell repertoires in COVID-19. Sequencing was performed with immunoSEQ multiplex PCR; in TCRdb, only in-frame clones are kept and a portion is missing. The sample holds 180,000 or so clones, around 89% seen once. Material for sequencing was peripheral blood. The receptor set was obtained from a man aged 50 to 59 with acute or convalescent COVID-19.

This chain connects TRBV19 to TRBJ2-2, with TRBD1 as a possible D gene (6 bases). The CDR3 consists of 15 residues. The germline V gene has CDR1 LNHDA and CDR2 SQIVND (reference sequence). The ends were cut back, 6 bases at V and 2 bases at J, with 13 bases in the middle. CDR3 loop: CASSTGTTNTGELFF. DNA for the CDR3: TGTGCCAGTAGCACCGGGACAACAAACACCGGGGAGCTGTTTTTT.

This clone occurred once. This chain joins TRBV19 and TRBJ1-4, with a tentative D call TRBD1 (5 bases). With 2 bases removed from V and 8 bases from J, the gap between germline ends came to 12 bases. Germline CDR1 is LNHDA and CDR2 is SQIVND (reference sequence). CDR3 length: 14 residues. The CDR3 protein is CASSISRGGEKLFF. The CDR3 coding sequence is TGTGCCAGTAGTATAAGTAGGGGCGGAGAAAAACTGTTTTTT.

V usage is TRBV30 and J usage is TRBJ1-4; D gene ambiguous. Germline V gene data show CDR1 as GTSNPN and CDR2 as SVGIG (reference sequence). This CDR3 is built from 11 residues. Trimming removed 3 bases from V and 7 bases from J, with 6 bases in between. CDR3 coding DNA: TGTGCCTGGAGCCGTTCTGAAAAACTGTTTTTT. Amino acid sequence: CAWSRSEKLFF.

The rearrangement links TRBV27 to TRBJ1-3; D call uncertain. Trimming took off 0 bases at V and 8 bases at J, with 14 bases between the two ends. CDR3 length equals 15 residues. CDR1 is MNHEY, CDR2 SMNVEV, per germline (reference sequence). DNA for the CDR3: TGTGCCAGCAGTTTATCCCCTTCCGGAGGGTACACCATATATTTT. Translated: CASSLSPSGGYTIYF.

V gene TRBV5-1 combines with J gene TRBJ1-6; TRBD1 matches 9 bases. CDR3 length: 14 amino acids. V lost 4 bases, J lost 6 bases, and 2 bases stayed unmatched. Germline lookup yields CDR1 SGHRS and CDR2 YFSETQ. This CDR3 is CASSQDRGNSPLHF. DNA of the CDR3: TGCGCCAGCAGCCAGGACAGGGGTAATTCACCCCTCCACTTT.

V usage is TRBV5-6 and J usage is TRBJ1-1, with D perhaps TRBD1 (5 bases). V lost 2 bases and J lost 5, with 13 bases in between. This CDR3 has 14 amino acids. Germline CDR1 SGHDT, CDR2 YYEEEE. The CDR3 spells CASSLGVSGTEAFF. The CDR3 DNA reads TGTGCCAGCAGCTTAGGAGTATCAGGGACTGAAGCTTTCTTT.

CDR3 in DNA: TGCGCCAGCAGCTTGGGGACAGGGGATGAGCAGTTCTTC. Its translation is CASSLGTGDEQFF. The V gene is TRBV5-1, the J gene TRBJ2-1; TRBD1 matches at 9 bases. The germline gives CDR1 SGHRS, CDR2 YFSETQ. The J segment lost 8 bases and the V segment lost 0 bases, leaving 0 bases of the junction unmatched. This CDR3 has 13 amino acids.

The V gene is TRBV6-5, the J gene TRBJ1-5; D unclear. Deletions cut 2 bases from V and 3 bases from J, with 11 bases between. Per the germline V gene, CDR1 is MNHEY and CDR2 is SVGAGI. The CDR3 runs 15 residues. The CDR3 spells CASSYSRGSNQPQHF. The CDR3 DNA is TGTGCCAGCAGTTACAGTAGAGGTTCCAATCAGCCCCAGCATTTT.

The genes are TRBV18 and TRBJ2-2; perhaps TRBD1 as D (5 bases). Germline V gene sequence: CDR1 KGHSH, CDR2 LQKENI. The CDR3 totals 15 residues. The V end lost 1 base, the J end lost 5 bases, and 11 bases lay between the germline ends. CDR3 nucleotide sequence: TGTGCCAGCTCACCACTTATACAGGAGACCGGGGAGCTGTTTTTT. Residues: CASSPLIQETGELFF.

The chain uses TRBV19 and TRBJ1-5; D possibly corresponds to TRBD1 (6 bases). The CDR3 totals 13 residues. V was pared by 5 bases and J by 5 bases, with 10 bases between. Germline CDR1 is LNHDA and CDR2 is SQIVND (reference sequence). The CDR3 here is CASSGQTDQPQHF. CDR3 DNA sequence: TGTGCCAGTAGTGGACAGACCGATCAGCCCCAGCATTTT.

V and J are TRBV5-1 and TRBJ2-2; 11 bases fit TRBD2. V gave up 6 bases and J gave up 4 bases; unmatched junction bases: 5. The CDR3 loop spans 15 amino acids. In germline, CDR1 is SGHRS, CDR2 YFSETQ. The CDR3 loop reads CASNAGTSGTGELFF. CDR3 DNA sequence: TGCGCCAGCAACGCCGGGACTAGCGGCACCGGGGAGCTGTTTTTT.

This rearrangement joins TRBV6-5 to TRBJ1-5; 11 nucleotides align to TRBD1. This CDR3 spans 15 amino acids. Germline CDR1 and CDR2: MNHEY and SVGAGI. The V and J ends lost 5 bases and 5 bases, in that order; junction bases with no gene match: 5. Here the CDR3 reads CASSPQDRGHQPQHF. CDR3 in DNA: TGTGCCAGCAGTCCACAGGACAGGGGGCATCAGCCCCAGCATTTT.

This chain joins TRBV19 and TRBJ2-1; 8 bases are shared with TRBD2. The ends lost 4 bases at V and 7 bases at J; junction bases unmatched: 3. CDR3 size: 13 residues. The germline gives CDR1 LNHDA, CDR2 SQIVND (reference sequence). This chain's CDR3 is CASSKGLDNEQFF. Here the CDR3 DNA reads TGTGCCAGTAGTAAGGGACTAGATAATGAGCAGTTCTTC.

The chain recombines TRBV5-1 with TRBJ1-3; D is perhaps TRBD1 (5 bases). The CDR3 loop spans 17 amino acids. Germline values: CDR1 SGHRS, CDR2 YFSETQ. V lost 4 bases and J lost 0, with 17 bases in between. The CDR3: CASSTSPTATSGNTIYF. The DNA for the CDR3 is TGCGCCAGCAGCACCTCCCCGACAGCCACCTCTGGAAACACCATATATTTT.

The chain employs TRBV28 and TRBJ2-4; 9 bases are shared with TRBD1. CDR1 and CDR2 (germline): MDHEN, SYDVKM. J lost 10 bases, V lost 2 bases, and 6 bases had no gene match. The CDR3 has 14 residues. Written as DNA, the CDR3 is TGTGCCAGCAGTTTAATAAGGGACAGGGTTATTCAGTACTTC. The encoded protein is CASSLIRDRVIQYF.

As DNA, the CDR3 is TGTGCCAGCAGTCGGGGGGGACCTGAAAACACCATATATTTT. This gives the protein CASSRGGPENTIYF. The chain combines TRBV3-1 (or the pseudogene TRBV3-2) with TRBJ1-3, with D maybe TRBD1 (5 bases). With 6 bases removed from V and 6 bases from J, the gap between germline ends came to 15 bases. Germline V gives CDR1 LGHDT, CDR2 YNNKEL (reference sequence). This CDR3 has 14 residues.

The V call is TRBV6-5, the J call TRBJ1-2; D unresolved. Trimming removed 9 bases from V and 3 bases from J, with 14 bases in between. The CDR3 is made up of 13 amino acids. CDR1 and CDR2 from the germline V gene are MNHEY and SVGAGI. The CDR3 spells CASCGEGDYGYTF. The CDR3 DNA follows: TGTGCCAGTTGCGGGGAGGGTGACTATGGCTACACCTTC.

The rearrangement links TRBV7-8 to TRBJ1-2; TRBD1 is a possible D gene (5 bases). The V gene's germline CDR1 is SGHVS and CDR2 FQNEAQ. The CDR3 loop spans 15 amino acids. Trimming removed 0 bases at V and 7 bases at J, with 15 bases between. DNA of the CDR3: TGTGCCAGCAGCTTAGCGCCAGGACAAAGGTCTGGCTACACCTTC. It encodes CASSLAPGQRSGYTF.

The J gene is TRBJ2-3, the V gene TRBV28; D uncertain. Germline V gives CDR1 MDHEN, CDR2 SYDVKM. Trimming removed 8 bases from V and 5 bases from J, with 8 bases in between. The CDR3 loop spans 11 amino acids. The CDR3 protein is CASDNRDTQYF. The CDR3 nucleotides are TGTGCCAGCGACAACAGAGATACGCAGTATTTT.

The chain links TRBV11-1 to TRBJ1-4; maybe TRBD1 (5 bases). Deletions cut 5 bases from V and 7 bases from J, with 11 bases between. In germline, CDR1 is SGHAT, CDR2 FQDESV (reference sequence). The CDR3 sequence is 13 residues long. CDR3 nucleotides: TGTGCCAGCAGCCGCCAGGGTGGTGAAAAACTGTTTTTT. It specifies CASSRQGGEKLFF.

The gene calls are TRBV5-1 and TRBJ1-1; TRBD1 matches at 7 bases. CDR3 length: 12 amino acids. J gave up 9 bases and V 4 bases, and 6 bases lay outside the gene matches. CDR1 and CDR2 (germline): SGHRS, YFSETQ. CDR3 coding DNA: TGCGCCAGCAGCCAGGACAGGCTCCAAGCTTTCTTT. Residues: CASSQDRLQAFF.

V usage is TRBV3-1 (or the pseudogene TRBV3-2) and J usage is TRBJ2-7; D is unresolved. With 0 bases removed from V and 6 bases from J, the gap between germline ends came to 9 bases. The CDR3 has 13 residues. CDR1 and CDR2 from the germline V gene are LGHDT and YNNKEL (reference sequence). This CDR3 reads CASSQDVRAEQYV. In DNA form, the CDR3 reads TGTGCCAGCAGCCAAGATGTTCGAGCCGAGCAGTACGTC.

The chain has TRBV27 and TRBJ2-7, with 8 bases lining up with TRBD1. Per germline, CDR1 MNHEY and CDR2 SMNVEV (reference sequence). This CDR3 region has 14 residues. J was trimmed by 2 bases and V by 5 bases; bases with no gene match: 5. The chain's CDR3 is CASSPRTGTYEQYF. The CDR3 nucleotides read TGTGCCAGCAGTCCCCGGACAGGGACCTACGAGCAGTACTTC.

This chain connects TRBV21-1 to TRBJ1-1; the listed D gene, TRBD1, was not tested against the DNA. TRBV21-1 is a pseudogene. The CDR3 length is 16 residues. The CDR3 DNA is TGTGCCAGCAGCAAAGATCGGAACAGCAGGAACACTGAAGCTTTCTTT. Protein sequence: CASSKDRNSRNTEAFF.

The sample holds a few counts of this clone. V usage is TRBV19 and J usage is TRBJ1-5; the D gene is possibly TRBD1 (6 bases). Germline V gives CDR1 LNHDA, CDR2 SQIVND (reference sequence). The CDR3 sequence is 13 residues long. V was trimmed by 3 bases and J by 7 bases, leaving 10 bases between them. CDR3 in DNA: TGTGCCAGTAGTATTACCAGGGGCCAGCCCCAGCATTTT. Translating gives CASSITRGQPQHF.

V usage is TRBV6-5 and J usage is TRBJ2-3, with TRBD1 matching 8 bases. The CDR3 consists of 16 residues. V shed 2 bases, J shed 2 bases, and the junction held 6 bases outside the gene matches. Germline-derived CDR1 and CDR2 are MNHEY and SVGAGI. The CDR3 DNA reads TGTGCCAGCAGTTACACTGGGACAGGATTCACAGATACGCAGTATTTT. It codes for CASSYTGTGFTDTQYF.

The CDR3 DNA sequence: TGTGCCAGCAGCTTAGCTACTAGCGGGAGCTACGAGCAGTACTTC. Amino acid sequence: CASSLATSGSYEQYF. The chain links TRBV7-2 to TRBJ2-7; 11 bases match TRBD2. Germline lookup yields CDR1 SGHTA and CDR2 FQGNSA. Germline trimming cut 0 bases from V and 3 bases from J; bases unmatched to any gene: 1. The CDR3 spans 15 residues.